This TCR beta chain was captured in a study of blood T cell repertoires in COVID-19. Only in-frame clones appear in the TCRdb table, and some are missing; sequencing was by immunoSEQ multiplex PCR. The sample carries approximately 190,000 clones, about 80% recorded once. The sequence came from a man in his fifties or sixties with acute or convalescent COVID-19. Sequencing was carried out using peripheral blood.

DNA for the CDR3: TGTGCCATCAGTGGGGGCAGTCTAGGATCACCCCTCCACTTT. It encodes CAISGGSLGSPLHF. The chain links TRBV10-3 to TRBJ1-6; perhaps TRBD1 as D (5 bases). With 4 bases removed from V and 10 bases from J, the gap between germline ends came to 14 bases. This CDR3 is built from 14 residues. CDR1 and CDR2 (germline): ENHRY, SYGVKD.